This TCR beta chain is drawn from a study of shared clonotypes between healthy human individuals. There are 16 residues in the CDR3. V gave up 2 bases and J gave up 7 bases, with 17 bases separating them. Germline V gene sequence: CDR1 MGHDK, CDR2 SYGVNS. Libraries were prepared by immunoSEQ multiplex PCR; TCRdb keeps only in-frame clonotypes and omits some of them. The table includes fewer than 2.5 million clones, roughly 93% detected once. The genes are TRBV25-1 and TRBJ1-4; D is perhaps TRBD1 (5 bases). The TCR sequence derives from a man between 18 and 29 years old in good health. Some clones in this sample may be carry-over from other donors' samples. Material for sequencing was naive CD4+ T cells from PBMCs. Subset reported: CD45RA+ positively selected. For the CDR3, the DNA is TGTGCCAGCAGTGAAGGGACCTACCGCTCCGCTGAAAAACTGTTTTTT. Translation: CASSEGTYRSAEKLFF. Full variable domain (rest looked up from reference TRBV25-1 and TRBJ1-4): EADIYQTPRYLVIGTGKKITLECSQTMGHDKMYWYQQDPGMELHLIHYSYGVNSTEKGDLSSESTVSRIRTEHFPLTLESARPSHTSQYLCASSEGTYRSAEKLFFGSGTQLSVL.